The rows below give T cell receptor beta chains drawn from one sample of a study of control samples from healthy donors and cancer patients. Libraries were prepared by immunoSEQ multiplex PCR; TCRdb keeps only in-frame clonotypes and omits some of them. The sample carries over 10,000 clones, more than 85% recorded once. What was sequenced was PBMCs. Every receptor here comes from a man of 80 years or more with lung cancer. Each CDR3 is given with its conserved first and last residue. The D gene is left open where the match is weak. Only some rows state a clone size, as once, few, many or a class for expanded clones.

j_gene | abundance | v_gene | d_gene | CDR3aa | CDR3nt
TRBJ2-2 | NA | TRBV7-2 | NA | CASSLVRTAAELFF | TGTGCCAGCAGCTTAGTAAGGACGGCCGCGGAGCTGTTTTTT
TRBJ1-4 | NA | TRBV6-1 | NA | CASSEASATNEKLFF | TGTGCCAGCAGTGAGGCATCTGCAACTAATGAAAAACTGTTTTTT
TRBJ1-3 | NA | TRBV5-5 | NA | CASSPSGSGNTIYF | TGTGCCAGCAGCCCGTCGGGTTCTGGAAACACCATATATTTT
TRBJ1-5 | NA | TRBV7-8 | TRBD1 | CASSLGTGMRQPQHF | TGTGCCAGCAGCTTAGGGACAGGGATGAGACAGCCCCAGCATTTT
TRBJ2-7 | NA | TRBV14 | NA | CASSQVLRAEQYF | TGTGCCAGCAGCCAAGTTTTAAGGGCCGAGCAGTACTTC
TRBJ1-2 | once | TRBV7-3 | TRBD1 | CASSLGGDRGHYYDGYTF | TGTGCCAGCAGCTTGGGCGGGGACAGGGGGCATTATTACGATGGCTACACCTTC
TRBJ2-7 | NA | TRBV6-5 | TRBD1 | CASSSRDRAAYEQYF | TGTGCCAGCAGTTCCCGCGACAGGGCCGCCTACGAGCAGTACTTC
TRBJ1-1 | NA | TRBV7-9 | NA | CASASGDTEAFF | TGTGCCAGCGCGTCCGGGGACACTGAAGCTTTCTTT
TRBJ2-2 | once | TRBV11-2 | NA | CASSLRGAGNTGELFF | TGTGCCAGCAGCTTAAGGGGGGCAGGGAACACCGGGGAGCTGTTTTTT
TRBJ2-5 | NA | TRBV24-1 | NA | CATSDAGPEETQYF | TGTGCCACCAGTGATGCAGGGCCCGAAGAGACCCAGTACTTC
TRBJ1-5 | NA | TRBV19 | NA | CASSAKMIQGFSNQPQHF | TGTGCCAGTAGTGCCAAAATGATACAGGGTTTTAGCAATCAGCCCCAGCATTTT
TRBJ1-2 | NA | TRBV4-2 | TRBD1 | CASSQVEGARGYTF | TGTGCCAGCAGCCAAGTGGAGGGGGCACGGGGCTACACCTTC
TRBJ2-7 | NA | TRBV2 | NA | CASTITGPQYF | TGTGCCAGCACCATTACAGGCCCCCAGTACTTC
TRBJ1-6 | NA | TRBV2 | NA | CASSKDSNSYNSPLHF | TGTGCCAGCAGCAAAGACAGCAACTCCTATAATTCACCCCTCCACTTT
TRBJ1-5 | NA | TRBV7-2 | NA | CASSLGGRINQPQHF | TGTGCCAGCAGCTTAGGGGGCCGGATTAATCAGCCCCAACATTTT
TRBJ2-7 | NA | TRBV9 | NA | CASSDPRGGAEQYF | TGTGCCAGCAGCGACCCGAGGGGGGGGGCCGAGCAGTACTTC
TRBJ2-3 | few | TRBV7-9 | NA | CASSVTGGTDTQYF | TGTGCCAGCAGCGTTACGGGGGGCACAGATACGCAGTATTTT
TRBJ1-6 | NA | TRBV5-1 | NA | CASNDGSSYNSPLHF | TGCGCCAGCAACGACGGGAGCTCCTATAATTCACCCCTCCACTTT
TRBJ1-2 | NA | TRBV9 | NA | CASSASQGIYGYTF | TGTGCCAGCAGCGCCAGCCAGGGGATCTATGGCTACACCTTC
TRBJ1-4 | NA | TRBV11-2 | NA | CASSSEPGTKLFF | TGTGCCAGCAGCTCAGAGCCGGGGACGAAACTGTTTTTT
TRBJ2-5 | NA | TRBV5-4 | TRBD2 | CASSISGNQETQYF | TGTGCCAGCTCAATTAGCGGGAACCAAGAGACCCAGTACTTC
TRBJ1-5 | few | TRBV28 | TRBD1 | CASSLPGQGVAQPQHF | TGTGCCAGCAGTTTGCCCGGACAGGGAGTTGCTCAGCCCCAGCATTTT
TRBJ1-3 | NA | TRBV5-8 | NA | CASSLVPTVSGNTIYF | TGTGCCAGCAGCTTGGTCCCGACAGTTTCTGGAAACACCATATATTTT
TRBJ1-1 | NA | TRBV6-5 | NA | CASRPYAPSTEAFF | TGTGCCAGCAGGCCCTACGCCCCGAGCACTGAAGCTTTCTTT
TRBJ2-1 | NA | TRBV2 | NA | CASSERPRGGNEQFF | TGTGCCAGCAGTGAAAGGCCCAGGGGTGGGAATGAGCAGTTCTTC
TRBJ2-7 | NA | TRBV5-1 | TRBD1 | CASSSTGGNGEQYF | TGCGCCAGCAGCAGTACAGGGGGCAACGGCGAGCAGTACTTC
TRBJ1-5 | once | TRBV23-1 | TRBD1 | CASSQSRVWDREEEDNQPQHF | TGCGCCAGCAGTCAATCTAGGGTATGGGACAGGGAAGAAGAAGACAATCAGCCCCAGCATTTT
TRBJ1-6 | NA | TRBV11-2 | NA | CASSLDQPPLHF | TGTGCCAGCAGCTTAGATCAACCACCCCTCCACTTT
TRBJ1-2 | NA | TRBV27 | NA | CASSHRTPWDGYTF | TGTGCCAGCAGCCACCGGACACCTTGGGATGGCTACACCTTC
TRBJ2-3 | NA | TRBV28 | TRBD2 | CASSLWEGRVAGGRTDTQYF | TGTGCCAGCAGTTTATGGGAGGGTCGGGTAGCGGGGGGTCGCACAGATACGCAGTATTTT
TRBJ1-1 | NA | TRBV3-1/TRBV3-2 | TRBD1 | CASSPGGTEAFF | TGTGCCAGCAGTCCAGGGGGGACTGAAGCTTTCTTT
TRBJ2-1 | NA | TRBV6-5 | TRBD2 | CASFPGGGRYNEQFF | TGTGCCAGCTTCCCTGGCGGGGGGCGGTACAATGAGCAGTTCTTC
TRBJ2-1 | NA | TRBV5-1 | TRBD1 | CASSAGTVYNEQFF | TGCGCCAGCAGCGCCGGGACAGTCTACAATGAGCAGTTCTTC
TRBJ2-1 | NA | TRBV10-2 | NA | CANQPGPYSEGEEQFF | TGCGCCAACCAACCGGGACCCTACTCTGAGGGAGAGGAGCAGTTCTTC
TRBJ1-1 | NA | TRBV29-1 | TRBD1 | CSTRRDRVTEAFF | TGCAGCACCCGCCGGGACAGGGTAACTGAAGCTTTCTTT
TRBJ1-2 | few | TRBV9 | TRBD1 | CASTGGGKVEGYTF | TGTGCCAGCACCGGAGGGGGCAAGGTTGAGGGCTACACCTTC
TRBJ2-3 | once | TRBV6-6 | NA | CASSYIGGRPTDTQYF | TGTGCCAGCAGTTACATTGGCGGGCGTCCTACAGATACGCAGTATTTT
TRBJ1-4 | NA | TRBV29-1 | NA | CSVAPDLNEKLFF | TGCAGCGTTGCACCGGACCTAAATGAAAAACTGTTTTTT
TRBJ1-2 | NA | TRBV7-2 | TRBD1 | CASSQRQGAQGYTF | TGTGCCAGCAGCCAGCGACAGGGGGCGCAAGGCTACACCTTC
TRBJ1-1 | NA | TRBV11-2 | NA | CASSLGNQVRVNTEAFF | TGTGCCAGCAGCTTAGGGAACCAGGTGCGGGTGAACACTGAAGCTTTCTTT
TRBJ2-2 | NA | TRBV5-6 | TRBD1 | CASAGQGRNTGELFF | TGTGCCAGCGCGGGACAGGGGCGAAACACCGGGGAGCTGTTTTTT
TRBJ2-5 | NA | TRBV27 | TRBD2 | CASRGGQETQYF | TGTGCCAGCCGGGGGGGCCAAGAGACCCAGTACTTC
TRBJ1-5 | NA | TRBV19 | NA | CASIPGHTNQPQHF | TGTGCCAGTATCCCAGGACATACTAATCAGCCCCAGCATTTT
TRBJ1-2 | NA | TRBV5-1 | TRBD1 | CASSPGTGPAYGYTF | TGCGCCAGCAGCCCTGGGACAGGGCCGGCCTATGGCTACACCTTC
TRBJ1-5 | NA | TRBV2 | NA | CASSEEVDLLQPQHF | TGTGCCAGCAGTGAAGAAGTCGATCTCCTGCAGCCCCAGCATTTT
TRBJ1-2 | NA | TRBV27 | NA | CASSLRPRPTNYGYTF | TGTGCCAGCAGTCTCAGGCCAAGACCGACTAACTATGGCTACACCTTC